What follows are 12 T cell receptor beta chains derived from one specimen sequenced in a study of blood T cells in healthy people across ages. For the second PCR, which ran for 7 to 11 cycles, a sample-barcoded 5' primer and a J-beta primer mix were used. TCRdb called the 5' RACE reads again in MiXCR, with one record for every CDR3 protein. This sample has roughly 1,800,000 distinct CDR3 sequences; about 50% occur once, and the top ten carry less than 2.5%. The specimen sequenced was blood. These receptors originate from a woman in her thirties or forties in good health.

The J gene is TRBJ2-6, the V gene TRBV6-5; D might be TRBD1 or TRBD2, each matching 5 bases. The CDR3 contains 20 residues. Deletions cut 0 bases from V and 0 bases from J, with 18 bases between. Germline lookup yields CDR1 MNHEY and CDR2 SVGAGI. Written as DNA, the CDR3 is TGTGCCAGCAGTTACTCGAATTCCGGGACGGACCTCTCTGGGGCCAACGTCCTGACTTTC. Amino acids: CASSYSNSGTDLSGANVLTF.

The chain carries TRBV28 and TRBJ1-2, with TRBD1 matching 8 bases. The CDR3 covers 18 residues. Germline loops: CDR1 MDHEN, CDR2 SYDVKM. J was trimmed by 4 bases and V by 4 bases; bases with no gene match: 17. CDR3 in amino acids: CASSSPNLRDRNFYGYTF. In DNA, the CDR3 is TGTGCCAGCAGTTCCCCCAACCTCCGGGACAGGAACTTCTATGGCTACACCTTC.

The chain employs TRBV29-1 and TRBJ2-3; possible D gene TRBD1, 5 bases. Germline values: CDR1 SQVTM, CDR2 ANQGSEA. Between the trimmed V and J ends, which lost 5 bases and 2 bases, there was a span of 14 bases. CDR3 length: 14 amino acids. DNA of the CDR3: TGCAGCGTTCACGACAGTTGGGTCACAGATACGCAGTATTTT. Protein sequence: CSVHDSWVTDTQYF.

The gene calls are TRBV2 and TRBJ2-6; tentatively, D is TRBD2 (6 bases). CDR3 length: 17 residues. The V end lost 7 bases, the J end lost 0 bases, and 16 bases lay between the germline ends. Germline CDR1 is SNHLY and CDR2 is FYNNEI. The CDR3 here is CASIGGWYGSGANVLTF. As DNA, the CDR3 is TGTGCCAGCATCGGAGGGTGGTACGGCTCTGGGGCCAACGTCCTGACTTTC.

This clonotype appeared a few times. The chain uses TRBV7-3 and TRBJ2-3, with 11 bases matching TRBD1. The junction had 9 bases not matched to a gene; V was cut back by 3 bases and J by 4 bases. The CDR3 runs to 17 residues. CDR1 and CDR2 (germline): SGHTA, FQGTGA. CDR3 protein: CASSFGSGTGGSDTQYF. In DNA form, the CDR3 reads TGTGCCAGCAGCTTCGGATCCGGGACAGGGGGTTCAGATACGCAGTATTTT.

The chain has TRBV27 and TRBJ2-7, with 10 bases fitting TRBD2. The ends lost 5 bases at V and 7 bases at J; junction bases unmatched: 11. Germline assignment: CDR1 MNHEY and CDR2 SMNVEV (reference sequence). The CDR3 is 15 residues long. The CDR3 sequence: CASSRSGGAYNEQYF. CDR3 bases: TGTGCCAGCAGTCGAAGCGGGGGGGCTTACAATGAGCAGTACTTC.

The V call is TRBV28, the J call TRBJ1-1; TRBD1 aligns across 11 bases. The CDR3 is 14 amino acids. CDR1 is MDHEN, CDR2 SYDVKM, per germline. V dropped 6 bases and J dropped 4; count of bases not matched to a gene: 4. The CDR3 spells CASRAGTGGTEAFF. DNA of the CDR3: TGTGCCAGCAGGGCCGGGACAGGGGGCACTGAAGCTTTCTTT.

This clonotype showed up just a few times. The CDR3 bases are TGCAGTGCTAGAGAATCGGGGGCAGGGGGAAGCTATGGCTACACCTTC. Its protein is CSARESGAGGSYGYTF. The rearrangement uses TRBV20-1 and TRBJ1-2, with 7 bases aligning to TRBD1. There are 16 residues in the CDR3. Germline V gene sequence: CDR1 DFQATT, CDR2 SNEGSKA (reference sequence). J lost 4 bases, V lost 0 bases, and 11 bases had no gene match.

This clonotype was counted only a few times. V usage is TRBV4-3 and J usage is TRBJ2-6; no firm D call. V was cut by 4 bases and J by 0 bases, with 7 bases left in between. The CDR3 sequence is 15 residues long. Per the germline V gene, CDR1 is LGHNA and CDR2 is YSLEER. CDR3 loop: CASSRESSGANVLTF. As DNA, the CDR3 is TGCGCCAGCAGCCGAGAGTCCTCTGGGGCCAACGTCCTGACTTTC.

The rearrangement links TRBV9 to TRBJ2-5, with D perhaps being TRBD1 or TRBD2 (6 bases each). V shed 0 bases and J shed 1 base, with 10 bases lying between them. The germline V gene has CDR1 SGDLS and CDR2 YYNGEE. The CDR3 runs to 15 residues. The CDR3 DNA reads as TGTGCCAGCAGCGTAGGGGGGGCGGGCCAAGAGACCCAGTACTTC. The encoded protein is CASSVGGAGQETQYF.

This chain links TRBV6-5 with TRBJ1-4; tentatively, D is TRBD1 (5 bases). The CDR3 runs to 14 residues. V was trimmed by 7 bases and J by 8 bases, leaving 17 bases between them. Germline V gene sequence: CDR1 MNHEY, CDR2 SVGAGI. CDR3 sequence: CASTRQPGPEKLFF. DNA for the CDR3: TGTGCCAGCACTCGACAGCCCGGGCCCGAAAAACTGTTTTTT.

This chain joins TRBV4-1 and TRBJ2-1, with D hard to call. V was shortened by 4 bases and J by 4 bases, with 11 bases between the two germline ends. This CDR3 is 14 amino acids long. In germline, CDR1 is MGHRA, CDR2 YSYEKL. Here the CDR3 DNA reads TGCGCCAGCAGCCCCGACCGACGGTACAATGAGCAGTTCTTC. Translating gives CASSPDRRYNEQFF.